Listed here are 16 T cell receptor beta chains from one sample, sequenced in a study of T-cell memory formation after mild COVID-19. TCRdb analysed the 5' RACE reads with MiXCR anew, one entry per CDR3 protein. The table has hundreds of thousands of distinct CDR3 sequences, around 28% seen once. Material: PBMCs or a T cell subset sorted from them (not recorded which). The receptor set was obtained from an adult woman who had mild COVID-19 (a few samples of this study predate the infection). Cell type and time point are not known.

In this sample, this clonotype turned up once. This sequence joins TRBV15 and TRBJ1-2, with a weak D call TRBD1 (5 bases). The length of the CDR3 is 15 residues. Germline V gives CDR1 LNHNV, CDR2 YYDKDF (reference sequence). The V end was cut by 0 bases, the J end by 6 bases, with 14 bases between. CDR3 sequence: CATSRDRPVGHGYTF. CDR3 DNA: TGTGCCACCAGCAGAGATAGGCCAGTGGGACATGGCTACACCTTC.

CDR3 sequence (DNA): TGTGCCAGCAGTTTACGAAGGGTGTCAGATACGCAGTATTTT. Protein sequence: CASSLRRVSDTQYF. The chain employs TRBV27 and TRBJ2-3; D is undetermined. V was clipped by 2 bases and J by 4 bases, with 10 bases between them. The germline V gene encodes CDR1 MNHEY and CDR2 SMNVEV (reference sequence). The CDR3 runs to 14 residues.

The V gene is TRBV20-1, the J gene TRBJ2-1; D might be TRBD1 (5 bases). The germline V gene encodes CDR1 DFQATT and CDR2 SNEGSKA (reference sequence). The CDR3 has 15 residues. V was trimmed by 2 bases and J by 0 bases, leaving 11 bases between them. The CDR3 coding sequence is TGCAGTGCTAGACCAGACAGAAACTCCTACAATGAGCAGTTCTTC. Protein: CSARPDRNSYNEQFF.

In this sample, this clonotype turned up a few times. V is TRBV11-3 and J is TRBJ1-1; D gene unclear. The CDR3 is made up of 11 amino acids. Trimming removed 8 bases at V and 5 bases at J, with 9 bases between. CDR1 and CDR2 from the germline V gene are SGHNT and YENEEA. In DNA, the CDR3 is TGTGCCAGCGGACGAAAGACTGAAGCTTTCTTT. Encoded protein: CASGRKTEAFF.

This rearrangement joins TRBV6-6 to TRBJ1-3; a weak D match, TRBD1 (5 bases). The length of the CDR3 is 15 residues. Trimming took 0 bases from V and 4 from J, leaving 10 bases between them. Germline values: CDR1 MNHNY, CDR2 SVGAGI (reference sequence). The CDR3 coding sequence is TGTGCCAGCAGTTACTCGTCCGGGACCGGAAACACCATATATTTT. Amino acids: CASSYSSGTGNTIYF.

J is TRBJ1-2 and V is TRBV5-1, with 8 nucleotides matching TRBD1. CDR3 length equals 15 residues. CDR1 is SGHRS, CDR2 YFSETQ, per germline. Trimming removed 4 bases from V and 1 base from J; junction bases left unmatched: 6. The CDR3 nucleotides read TGCGCCAGCAGCACCGGACAGGGACATAACTATGGCTACACCTTC. Residues: CASSTGQGHNYGYTF.

The chain has TRBV6-2 or TRBV6-3 and TRBJ2-7, with D uncertain. V was clipped by 2 bases and J by 3 bases, with 8 bases between them. CDR3 length: 13 amino acids. Germline V gives CDR1 MNHEY, CDR2 SVGEGT. The CDR3 is CASSYAGLYEQYF. The CDR3 nucleotides are TGTGCCAGCAGTTACGCCGGCCTCTACGAGCAGTACTTC.

This sequence joins TRBV5-1 and TRBJ2-7; tentatively, D is TRBD1 (6 bases). The CDR3 has 13 amino acids. Germline CDR1 is SGHRS and CDR2 is YFSETQ. Trimming stripped 1 base from V and 6 bases from J, with 11 bases between. In DNA, the CDR3 is TGCGCCAGCAGCTTGACAGGGATCGGCGAGCAGTACTTC. Amino acid sequence: CASSLTGIGEQYF.

This chain links TRBV15 with TRBJ1-1; the D gene is possibly TRBD1 (6 bases). This CDR3 region has 15 residues. V lost 6 bases to trimming and J lost 6 bases, with 20 bases between them. Looked up from germline, CDR1 is LNHNV and CDR2 is YYDKDF (reference sequence). The chain's CDR3 is CATRQPGGGDSEAFF. CDR3 DNA: TGTGCCACCAGACAGCCGGGGGGCGGCGACTCTGAAGCTTTCTTT.

This clonotype appeared a few times. The chain recombines TRBV6-6 with TRBJ2-2; 9 positions match TRBD1. The CDR3 length is 15 residues. CDR1 and CDR2 from the germline V gene are MNHNY and SVGAGI (reference sequence). Trimming at V came to 3 bases and at J to 4 bases, leaving 3 bases not matched to a gene. The CDR3 region has the DNA TGTGCCAGCAGTTATACAGGGGGCGGCACCGGGGAGCTGTTTTTT. The encoded protein is CASSYTGGGTGELFF.

This clonotype was observed a few times. J is TRBJ2-3 and V is TRBV7-2; D may match TRBD1 or TRBD2 (5 bases each). The V end was cut by 1 base, the J end by 6 bases, with 20 bases between. Per germline, CDR1 SGHTA and CDR2 FQGNSA. The CDR3 length is 17 residues. CDR3 sequence reads: CASSLVRISDGTDTQYF. The CDR3 nucleotides are TGTGCCAGCAGCTTAGTGAGGATAAGCGACGGGACCGATACGCAGTATTTT.

V usage is TRBV6-2 or TRBV6-3 and J usage is TRBJ1-1; no clear D. Germline CDR1 is MNHEY and CDR2 is SVGEGT. V was shortened by 2 bases and J by 1 base, with 11 bases between the two germline ends. The CDR3 extends over 15 amino acids. CDR3 nucleotides: TGTGCCAGCAGTTACAATTCACCGGGGAACACTGAAGCTTTCTTT. As protein: CASSYNSPGNTEAFF.

This clonotype was seen more than once but under ten times. This chain links TRBV5-1 with TRBJ1-1; 7 bases are a match to TRBD1. Germline CDR1 is SGHRS and CDR2 is YFSETQ. The length of the CDR3 is 17 residues. The V segment lost 5 bases and the J segment 2 bases; nucleotides outside the gene matches: 15. The CDR3 DNA reads as TGCGCCAGCAGAACCAAATCAGGGGGATCCGTTAACACTGAAGCTTTCTTT. Translated, it gives CASRTKSGGSVNTEAFF.

This clonotype was observed a handful of times. The genes are TRBV11-3 and TRBJ2-2; the D is unclear. CDR1 and CDR2 (germline): SGHNT, YENEEA. The V end was cut by 0 bases, the J end by 7 bases, with 30 bases between. There are 21 residues in the CDR3. The DNA for the CDR3 is TGTGCCAGCAGCTTAGACGGGTTTCCCTATACTGCTAAAAACACCGTCGGGGAGCTGTTTTTT. Protein sequence: CASSLDGFPYTAKNTVGELFF.

The chain recombines TRBV14 with TRBJ2-2, with 12 bases that match TRBD1. Germline CDR1 SGHDN, CDR2 FVKESK. The CDR3 contains 15 residues. The J segment lost 4 bases and the V segment lost 4 bases, leaving 1 base of the junction unmatched. The chain's CDR3 is CASSPGQGATGELFF. CDR3 in DNA: TGTGCCAGCAGCCCGGGACAGGGGGCCACCGGGGAGCTGTTTTTT.

The chain has TRBV7-7 and TRBJ1-5; D call uncertain. With 1 base removed from V and 6 bases from J, the gap between germline ends came to 7 bases. This CDR3 is built from 13 residues. Germline V gives CDR1 SSHAT, CDR2 FNYEAQ (reference sequence). CDR3 in amino acids: CASSLDRFQPQHF. The CDR3 nucleotides read TGTGCCAGCAGCTTAGATAGGTTTCAGCCCCAGCATTTT.